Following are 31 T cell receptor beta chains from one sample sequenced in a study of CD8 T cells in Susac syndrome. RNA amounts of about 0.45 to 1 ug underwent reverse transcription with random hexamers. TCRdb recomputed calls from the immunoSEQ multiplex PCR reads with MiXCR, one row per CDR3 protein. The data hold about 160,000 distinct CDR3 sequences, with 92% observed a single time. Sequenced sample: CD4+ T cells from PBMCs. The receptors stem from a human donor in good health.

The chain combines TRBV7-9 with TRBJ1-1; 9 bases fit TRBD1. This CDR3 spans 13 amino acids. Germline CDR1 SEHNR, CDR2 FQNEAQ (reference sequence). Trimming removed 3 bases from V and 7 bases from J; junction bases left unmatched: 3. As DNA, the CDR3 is TGTGCCAGCAGCTTGGGACAGGGTGGTGAAGCTTTCTTT. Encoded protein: CASSLGQGGEAFF.

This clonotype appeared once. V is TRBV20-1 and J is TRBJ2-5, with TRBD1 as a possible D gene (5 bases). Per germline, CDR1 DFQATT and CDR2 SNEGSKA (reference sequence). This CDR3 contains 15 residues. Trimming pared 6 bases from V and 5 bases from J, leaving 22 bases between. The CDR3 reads CSAPRGGGFEETQYF. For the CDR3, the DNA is TGCAGTGCCCCAAGGGGTGGTGGATTCGAGGAGACCCAGTACTTC.

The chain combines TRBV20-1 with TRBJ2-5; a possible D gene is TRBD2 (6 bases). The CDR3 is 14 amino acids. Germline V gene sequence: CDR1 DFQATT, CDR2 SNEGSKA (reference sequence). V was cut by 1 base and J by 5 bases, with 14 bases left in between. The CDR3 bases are TGCAGTGCTAGAGCGTGGCGGGATGGGGAGACCCAGTACTTC. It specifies CSARAWRDGETQYF.

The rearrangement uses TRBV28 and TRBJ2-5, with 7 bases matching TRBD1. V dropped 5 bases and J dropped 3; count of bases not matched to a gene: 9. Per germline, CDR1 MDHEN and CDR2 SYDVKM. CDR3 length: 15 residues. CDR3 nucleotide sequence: TGTGCCAGCAGTGGGAAGGGACAGTTGGAAGAGACCCAGTACTTC. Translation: CASSGKGQLEETQYF.

The DNA for the CDR3 is TGTGCCAGCAGTCGGACGGGAGTGAACACTGAAGCTTTCTTT. Translated: CASSRTGVNTEAFF. The chain recombines TRBV6-6 with TRBJ1-1; D gene unclear. The germline gives CDR1 MNHNY, CDR2 SVGAGI (reference sequence). V shed 5 bases and J shed 0 bases, with 10 bases lying between them. CDR3 length equals 14 residues.

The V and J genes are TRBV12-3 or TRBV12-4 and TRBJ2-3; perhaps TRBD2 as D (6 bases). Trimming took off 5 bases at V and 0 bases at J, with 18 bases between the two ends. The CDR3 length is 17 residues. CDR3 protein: CASSPPDGGSSTDTQYF. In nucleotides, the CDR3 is TGTGCCAGCAGTCCCCCAGACGGGGGTTCTAGCACAGATACGCAGTATTTT.

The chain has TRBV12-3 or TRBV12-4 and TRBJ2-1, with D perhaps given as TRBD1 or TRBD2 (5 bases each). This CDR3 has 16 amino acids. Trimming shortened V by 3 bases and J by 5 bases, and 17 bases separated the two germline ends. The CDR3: CASSFDWGGGNNEQFF. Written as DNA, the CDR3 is TGTGCCAGCAGTTTCGACTGGGGCGGAGGAAACAATGAGCAGTTCTTC.

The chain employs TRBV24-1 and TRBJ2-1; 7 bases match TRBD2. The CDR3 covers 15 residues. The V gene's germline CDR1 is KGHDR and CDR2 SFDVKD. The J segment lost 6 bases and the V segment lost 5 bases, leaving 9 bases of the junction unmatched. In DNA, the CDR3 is TGTGCCACCAGTGTCGGGAGCGGGAAGGGCAATGAGCAGTTCTTC. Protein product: CATSVGSGKGNEQFF.

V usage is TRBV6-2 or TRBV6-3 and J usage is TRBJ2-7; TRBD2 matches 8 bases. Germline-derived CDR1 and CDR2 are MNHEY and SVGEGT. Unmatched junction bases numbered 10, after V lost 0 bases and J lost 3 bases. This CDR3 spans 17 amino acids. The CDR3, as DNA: TGTGCCAGCAGTTACTCGGGGAGCGGGGGTCCTTACTACGAGCAGTACTTC. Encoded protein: CASSYSGSGGPYYEQYF.

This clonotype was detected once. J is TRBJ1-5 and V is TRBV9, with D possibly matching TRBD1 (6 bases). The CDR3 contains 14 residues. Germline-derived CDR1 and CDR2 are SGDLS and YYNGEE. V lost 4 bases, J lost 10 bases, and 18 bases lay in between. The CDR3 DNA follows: TGTGCCAGCAGCTCCCGGGACACGAGAGGCCCCCAGCATTTT. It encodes CASSSRDTRGPQHF.

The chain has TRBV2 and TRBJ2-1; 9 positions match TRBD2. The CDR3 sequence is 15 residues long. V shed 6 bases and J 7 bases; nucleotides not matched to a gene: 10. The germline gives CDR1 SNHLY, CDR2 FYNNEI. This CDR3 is CASREIAGAGNEQFF. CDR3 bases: TGTGCCAGCAGGGAGATAGCGGGAGCAGGGAATGAGCAGTTCTTC.

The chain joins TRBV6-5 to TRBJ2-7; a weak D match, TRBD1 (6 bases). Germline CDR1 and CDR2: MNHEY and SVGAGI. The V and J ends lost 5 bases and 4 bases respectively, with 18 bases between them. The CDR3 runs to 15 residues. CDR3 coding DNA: TGTGCCAGCAGTATGGGGGCAGGTAGCTGGTACGAGCAGTACTTC. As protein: CASSMGAGSWYEQYF.

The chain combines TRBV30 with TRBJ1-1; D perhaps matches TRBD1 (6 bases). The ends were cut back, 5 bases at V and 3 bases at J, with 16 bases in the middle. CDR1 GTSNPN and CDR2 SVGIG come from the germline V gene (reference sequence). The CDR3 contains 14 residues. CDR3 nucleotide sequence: TGTGCCTGGGTGCAGGGGCTTCGGTACACTGAAGCTTTCTTT. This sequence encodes CAWVQGLRYTEAFF.

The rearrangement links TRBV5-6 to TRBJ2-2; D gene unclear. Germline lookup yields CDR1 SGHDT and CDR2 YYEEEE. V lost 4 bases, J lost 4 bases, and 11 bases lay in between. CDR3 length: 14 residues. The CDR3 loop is CASSLLAPTGELFF. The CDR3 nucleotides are TGTGCCAGCAGCCTCCTGGCCCCCACCGGGGAGCTGTTTTTT. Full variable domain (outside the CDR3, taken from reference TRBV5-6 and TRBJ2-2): DAGVTQSPTHLIKTRGQQVTLRCSPKSGHDTVSWYQQALGQGPQFIFQYYEEEERQRGNFPDRFSGHQFPNYSSELNVNALLLGDSALYLCASSLLAPTGELFFGEGSRLTVL.

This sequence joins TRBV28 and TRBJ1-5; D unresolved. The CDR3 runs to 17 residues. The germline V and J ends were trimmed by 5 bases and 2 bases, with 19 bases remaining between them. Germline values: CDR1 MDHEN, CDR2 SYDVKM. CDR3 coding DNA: TGTGCCAGCAGTCCCACCTGGGTCAGGCATCGCAATCAGCCCCAGCATTTT. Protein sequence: CASSPTWVRHRNQPQHF.

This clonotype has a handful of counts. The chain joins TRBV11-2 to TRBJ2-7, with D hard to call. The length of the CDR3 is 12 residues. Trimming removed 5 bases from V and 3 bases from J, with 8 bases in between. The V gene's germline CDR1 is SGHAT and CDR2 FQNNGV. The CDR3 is CASSKNSYEQYF. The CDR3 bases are TGTGCCAGCAGCAAGAATAGCTACGAGCAGTACTTC.

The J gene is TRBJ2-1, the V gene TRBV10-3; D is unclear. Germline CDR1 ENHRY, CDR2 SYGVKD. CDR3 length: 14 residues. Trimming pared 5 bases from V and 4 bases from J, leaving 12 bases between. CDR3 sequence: CAISFSDLYNEQFF. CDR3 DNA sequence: TGTGCCATCAGTTTTTCGGACCTTTACAATGAGCAGTTCTTC.

CDR3 coding DNA: TGTGCCTGGAGACCCGACAGGACCTATGGCTACACCTTC. Encoded protein: CAWRPDRTYGYTF. The V gene is TRBV30, the J gene TRBJ1-2; perhaps TRBD1 as D (6 bases). V shed 3 bases and J shed 4 bases, with 12 bases lying between them. This CDR3 region has 13 residues. The V gene's germline CDR1 is GTSNPN and CDR2 SVGIG (reference sequence).

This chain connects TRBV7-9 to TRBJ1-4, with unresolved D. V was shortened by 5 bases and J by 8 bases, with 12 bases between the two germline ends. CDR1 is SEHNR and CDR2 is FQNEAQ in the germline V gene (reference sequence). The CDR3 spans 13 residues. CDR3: CASSQQTREKLFF. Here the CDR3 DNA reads TGTGCCAGCAGCCAGCAGACACGAGAAAAACTGTTTTTT.

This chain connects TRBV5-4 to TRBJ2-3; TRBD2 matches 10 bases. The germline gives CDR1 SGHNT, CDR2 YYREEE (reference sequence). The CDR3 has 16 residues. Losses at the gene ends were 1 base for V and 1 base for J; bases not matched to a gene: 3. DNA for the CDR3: TGTGCCAGCAGCTTGCCGGGACTAGCGCGCACAGATACGCAGTATTTT. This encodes CASSLPGLARTDTQYF.

The CDR3 DNA follows: TGTGCCAGCAGCTCCTCAACGCCTTTTTACGAGCAGTACTTC. It is translated as CASSSSTPFYEQYF. This rearrangement joins TRBV7-9 to TRBJ2-7; D gene ambiguous. The CDR3 is made up of 14 amino acids. The germline gives CDR1 SEHNR, CDR2 FQNEAQ (reference sequence). V dropped 4 bases and J dropped 4 bases, with 14 bases sitting between them.

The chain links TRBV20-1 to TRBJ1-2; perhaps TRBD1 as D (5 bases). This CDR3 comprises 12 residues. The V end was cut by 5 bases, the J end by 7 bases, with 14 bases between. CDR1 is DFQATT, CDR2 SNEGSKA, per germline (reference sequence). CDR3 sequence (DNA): TGCAGTGCTGGTGCGGCGGGGCTTGGCTACACCTTC. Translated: CSAGAAGLGYTF.

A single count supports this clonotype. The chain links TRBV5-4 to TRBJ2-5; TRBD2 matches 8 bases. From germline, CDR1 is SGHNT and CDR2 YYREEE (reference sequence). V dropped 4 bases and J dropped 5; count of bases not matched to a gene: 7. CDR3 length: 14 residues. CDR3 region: CASSPGGSDETQYF. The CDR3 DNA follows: TGTGCCAGCAGCCCGGGGGGGAGCGACGAGACCCAGTACTTC.

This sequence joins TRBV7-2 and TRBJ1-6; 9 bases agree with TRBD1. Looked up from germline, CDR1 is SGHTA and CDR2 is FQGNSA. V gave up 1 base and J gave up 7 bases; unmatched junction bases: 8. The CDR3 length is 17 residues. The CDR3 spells CASSLVVTGTGNSPLHF. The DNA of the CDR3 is TGTGCCAGCAGCTTAGTAGTTACCGGGACAGGGAATTCACCCCTCCACTTT. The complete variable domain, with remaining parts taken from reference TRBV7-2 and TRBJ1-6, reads GAGVSQSPSNKVTEKGKDVELRCDPISGHTALYWYRQSLGQGLEFLIYFQGNSAPDKSGLPSDRFSAERTGGSVSTLTIQRTQQEDSAVYLCASSLVVTGTGNSPLHFGNGTRLTVT.

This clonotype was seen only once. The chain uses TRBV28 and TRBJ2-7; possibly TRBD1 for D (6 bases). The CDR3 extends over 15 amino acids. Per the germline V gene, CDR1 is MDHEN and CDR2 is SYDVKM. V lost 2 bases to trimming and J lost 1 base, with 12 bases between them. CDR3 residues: CASSLPPTGSYEQYF. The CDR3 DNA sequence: TGTGCCAGCAGTTTACCCCCAACAGGGTCCTACGAGCAGTACTTC.

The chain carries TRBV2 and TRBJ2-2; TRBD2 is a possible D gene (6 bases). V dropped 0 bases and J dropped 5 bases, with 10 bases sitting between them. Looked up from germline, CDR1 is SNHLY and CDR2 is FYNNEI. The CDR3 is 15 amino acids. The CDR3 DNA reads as TGTGCCAGCAGTGAAGCGCTTCGGGGGACCGGGGAGCTGTTTTTT. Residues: CASSEALRGTGELFF.

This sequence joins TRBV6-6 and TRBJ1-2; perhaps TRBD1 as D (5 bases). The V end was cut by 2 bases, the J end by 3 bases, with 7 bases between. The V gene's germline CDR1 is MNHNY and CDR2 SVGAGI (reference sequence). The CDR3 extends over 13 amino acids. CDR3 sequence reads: CASSYGGDYGYTF. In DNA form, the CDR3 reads TGTGCCAGCAGTTACGGGGGAGACTATGGCTACACCTTC.

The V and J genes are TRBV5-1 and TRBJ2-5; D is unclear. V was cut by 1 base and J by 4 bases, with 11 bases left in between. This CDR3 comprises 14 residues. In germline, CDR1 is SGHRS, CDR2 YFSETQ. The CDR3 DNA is TGCGCCAGCAGCTTGTCATCGCGGAGAGAGACCCAGTACTTC. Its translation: CASSLSSRRETQYF.

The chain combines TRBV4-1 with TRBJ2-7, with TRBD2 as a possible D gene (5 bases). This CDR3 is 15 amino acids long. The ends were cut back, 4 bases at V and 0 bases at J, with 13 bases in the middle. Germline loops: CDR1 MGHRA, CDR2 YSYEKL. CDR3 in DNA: TGCGCCAGCAGCCGGCGGAGGCCGAGCTCCTACGAGCAGTACTTC. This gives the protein CASSRRRPSSYEQYF.

CDR3 loop: CASSLAPGPYEQYF. CDR3 DNA: TGTGCCAGCAGCTTAGCTCCAGGGCCCTACGAGCAGTACTTC. The rearrangement links TRBV11-2 to TRBJ2-7, with D possibly matching TRBD1 (5 bases). Germline values: CDR1 SGHAT, CDR2 FQNNGV. The CDR3 contains 14 residues. V was cut by 1 base and J by 2 bases, with 9 bases left in between. The entire variable domain, with the rest obtained from reference TRBV11-2 and TRBJ2-7, is as follows: EAGVAQSPRYKIIEKRQSVAFWCNPISGHATLYWYQQILGQGPKLLIQFQNNGVVDDSQLPKDRFSAERLKGVDSTLKIQPAKLEDSAVYLCASSLAPGPYEQYFGPGTRLTVT.

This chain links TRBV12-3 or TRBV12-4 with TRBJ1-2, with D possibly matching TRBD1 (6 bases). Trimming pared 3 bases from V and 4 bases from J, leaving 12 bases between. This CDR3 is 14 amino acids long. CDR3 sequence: CASSFGGLSYGYTF. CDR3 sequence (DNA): TGTGCCAGCAGTTTCGGGGGGCTAAGCTATGGCTACACCTTC.